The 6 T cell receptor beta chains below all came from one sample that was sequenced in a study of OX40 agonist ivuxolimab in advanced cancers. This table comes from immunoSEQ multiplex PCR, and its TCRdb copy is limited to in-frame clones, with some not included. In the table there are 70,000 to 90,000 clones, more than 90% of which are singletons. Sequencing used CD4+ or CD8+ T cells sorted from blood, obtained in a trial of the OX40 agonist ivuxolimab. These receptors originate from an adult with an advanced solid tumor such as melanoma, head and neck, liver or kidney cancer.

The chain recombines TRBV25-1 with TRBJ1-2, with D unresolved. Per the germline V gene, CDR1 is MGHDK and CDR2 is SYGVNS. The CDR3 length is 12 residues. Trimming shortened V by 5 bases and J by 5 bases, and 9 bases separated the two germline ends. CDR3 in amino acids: CASSLPGYGYTF. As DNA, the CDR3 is TGTGCCAGCAGTCTACCGGGTTATGGCTACACCTTC.

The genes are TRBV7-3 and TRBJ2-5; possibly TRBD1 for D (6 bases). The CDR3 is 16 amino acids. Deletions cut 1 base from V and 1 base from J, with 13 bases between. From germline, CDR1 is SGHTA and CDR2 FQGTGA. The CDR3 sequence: CASSLIPGQLQETQYF. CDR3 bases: TGTGCCAGCAGCTTAATACCCGGACAGCTCCAAGAGACCCAGTACTTC.

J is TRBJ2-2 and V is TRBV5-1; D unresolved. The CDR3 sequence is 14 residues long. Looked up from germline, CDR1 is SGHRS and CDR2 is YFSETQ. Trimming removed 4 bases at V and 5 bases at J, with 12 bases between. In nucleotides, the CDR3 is TGCGCCAGCAGCCAGCAGCTTAGTACCGGGGAGCTGTTTTTT. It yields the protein CASSQQLSTGELFF.

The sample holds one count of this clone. CDR3 bases: TGTGCCAGCAGCCGTGGACAGAACACCGGGGAGCTGTTTTTT. This encodes CASSRGQNTGELFF. The chain carries TRBV9 and TRBJ2-2; possibly TRBD1 for D (5 bases). The CDR3 contains 14 residues. V lost 4 bases and J lost 1, with 8 bases in between. Per germline, CDR1 SGDLS and CDR2 YYNGEE.

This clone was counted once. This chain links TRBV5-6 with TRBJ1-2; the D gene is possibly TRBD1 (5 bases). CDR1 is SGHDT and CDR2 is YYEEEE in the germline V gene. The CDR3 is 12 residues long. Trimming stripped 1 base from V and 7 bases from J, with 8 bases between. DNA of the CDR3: TGTGCCAGCAGCTTGTGGGGCGGTGGCTACACCTTC. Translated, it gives CASSLWGGGYTF.

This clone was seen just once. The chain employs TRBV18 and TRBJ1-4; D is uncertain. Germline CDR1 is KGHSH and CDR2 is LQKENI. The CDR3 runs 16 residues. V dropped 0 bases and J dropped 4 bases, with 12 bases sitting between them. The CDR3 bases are TGTGCCAGCTCACCACCCCGGTGGACTCGTAATGAAAAACTGTTTTTT. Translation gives CASSPPRWTRNEKLFF. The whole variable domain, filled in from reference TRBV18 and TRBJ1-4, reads NAGVMQNPRHLVRRRGQEARLRCSPMKGHSHVYWYRQLPEEGLKFMVYLQKENIIDESGMPKERFSAEFPKEGPSILRIQQVVRGDSAAYFCASSPPRWTRNEKLFFGSGTQLSVL.